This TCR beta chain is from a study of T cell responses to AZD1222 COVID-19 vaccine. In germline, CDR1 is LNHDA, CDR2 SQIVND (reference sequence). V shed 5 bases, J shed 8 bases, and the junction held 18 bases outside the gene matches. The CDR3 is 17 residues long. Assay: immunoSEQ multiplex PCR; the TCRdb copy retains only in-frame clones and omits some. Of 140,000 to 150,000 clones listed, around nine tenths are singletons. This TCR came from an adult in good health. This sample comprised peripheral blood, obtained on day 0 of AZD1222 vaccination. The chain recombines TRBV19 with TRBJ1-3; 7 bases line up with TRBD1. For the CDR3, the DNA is TGTGCCAGTAGTTCGCCGGGACAGAAGAGGGCTGGGGACACCATATATTTT. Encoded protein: CASSSPGQKRAGDTIYF.